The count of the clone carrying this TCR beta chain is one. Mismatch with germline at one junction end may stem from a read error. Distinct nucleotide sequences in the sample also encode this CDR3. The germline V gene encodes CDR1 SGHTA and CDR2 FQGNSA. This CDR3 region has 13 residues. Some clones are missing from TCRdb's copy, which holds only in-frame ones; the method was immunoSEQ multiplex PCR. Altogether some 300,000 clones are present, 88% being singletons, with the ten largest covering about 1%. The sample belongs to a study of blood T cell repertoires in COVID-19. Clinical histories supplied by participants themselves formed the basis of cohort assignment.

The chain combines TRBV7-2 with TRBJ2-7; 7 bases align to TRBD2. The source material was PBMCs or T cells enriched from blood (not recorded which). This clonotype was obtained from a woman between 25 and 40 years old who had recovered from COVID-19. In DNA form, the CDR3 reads TGTGCCAGCAGCCTAGCGGAGTCCTACGAGCAGTACTTC. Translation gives CASSLAESYEQYF.